One and the same sample provided the 18 T cell receptor beta chains below, sequenced in a study of cytomegalovirus exposure and HLA in healthy donors. 13 Jbeta primers and 60 Vbeta primers were used for the PCR. Method: immunoSEQ multiplex PCR; TCRdb's copy keeps in-frame clones and lacks some. The data contain 150,000 to 200,000 clones, over 75% of them singletons. The sequencing sample was made of PBMCs. All receptors come from a man aged 40-49 years in good health and CMV-seropositive.

The rearrangement uses TRBV4-1 and TRBJ1-2; 9 bases match TRBD1. The CDR3 loop spans 15 amino acids. Germline V CDR1 and CDR2: MGHRA, YSYEKL. After removal of 1 base from V and 7 bases from J, the junction contained 7 bases not matched to a gene. The CDR3 DNA is TGCGCCAGCAGCCAAGTTGCCGGGACAGGGATTGGCTACACCTTC. Amino acids: CASSQVAGTGIGYTF.

The J gene is TRBJ2-7, the V gene TRBV10-3; TRBD1 matches at 7 bases. The CDR3 consists of 15 residues. After removal of 3 bases from V and 0 bases from J, the junction contained 5 bases not matched to a gene. Germline V gene sequence: CDR1 ENHRY, CDR2 SYGVKD. The CDR3 loop is CAISEGQASSYEQYF. CDR3 nucleotide sequence: TGTGCCATCAGTGAAGGACAGGCCAGCTCCTACGAGCAGTACTTC.

This clone was detected once. The V gene is TRBV29-1, the J gene TRBJ2-3, with 10 bases fitting TRBD2. The CDR3 has 13 amino acids. The germline CDR1 and CDR2 sequences are SQVTM and ANQGSEA. The chain's CDR3 is CGGLADTTDTQYF. CDR3 DNA sequence: TGCGGCGGACTAGCGGACACCACAGATACGCAGTATTTT.

This clone has only a few counts. V is TRBV10-1 and J is TRBJ2-7; D not certain. V lost 2 bases and J 4 bases, leaving 6 bases between the germline ends. Germline lookup yields CDR1 WNHNN and CDR2 SYGVQD (reference sequence). The CDR3 length is 12 residues. The CDR3 here is CASSEPGYEQYF. The CDR3 region has the DNA TGCGCCAGCAGTGAGCCGGGTTACGAGCAGTACTTC.

V is TRBV19 and J is TRBJ2-7; TRBD1 aligns across 8 bases. J gave up 5 bases and V 3 bases, and 6 bases lay outside the gene matches. This CDR3 contains 14 residues. Germline CDR1 is LNHDA and CDR2 is SQIVND (reference sequence). The CDR3 nucleotides read TGTGCCAGTAGTATGGACAGGGAAAGAGACGAGCAGTACTTC. The encoded protein is CASSMDRERDEQYF.

This chain links TRBV9 with TRBJ1-4; D is undetermined. Per the germline V gene, CDR1 is SGDLS and CDR2 is YYNGEE. This CDR3 is 16 amino acids long. The V end was cut by 2 bases, the J end by 5 bases, with 16 bases between. The CDR3 loop reads CASSVASAGQNEKLFF. The DNA for the CDR3 is TGTGCCAGCAGCGTGGCGTCGGCAGGTCAAAATGAAAAACTGTTTTTT.

J is TRBJ1-4 and V is TRBV5-1, with 8 positions matching TRBD1. Germline V gives CDR1 SGHRS, CDR2 YFSETQ. The CDR3 extends over 15 amino acids. J lost 8 bases, V lost 4 bases, and 10 bases had no gene match. The CDR3 DNA sequence: TGCGCCAGCAGCCCTGGGGTGGACAGGGAAGAAAAACTGTTTTTT. This encodes CASSPGVDREEKLFF. Full variable domain (remainder filled in from reference TRBV5-1 and TRBJ1-4): KAGVTQTPRYLIKTRGQQVTLSCSPISGHRSVSWYQQTPGQGLQFLFEYFSETQRNKGNFPGRFSGRQFSNSRSEMNVSTLELGDSALYLCASSPGVDREEKLFFGSGTQLSVL.

The V gene is TRBV7-3, the J gene TRBJ2-2; D is ambiguous. The ends were cut back, 1 base at V and 6 bases at J, with 3 bases in the middle. This CDR3 is 12 amino acids long. Germline V gene lookup returns CDR1 SGHTA and CDR2 FQGTGA. Here the CDR3 DNA reads TGTGCCAGCAGCTTAATCTCCGGGGAGCTGTTTTTT. This codes for CASSLISGELFF.

V is TRBV7-4 and J is TRBJ2-1; D perhaps matches TRBD2 (5 bases). From germline, CDR1 is SGHVT and CDR2 SQSDAQ. Trimming stripped 0 bases from V and 8 bases from J, with 11 bases between. The CDR3 loop spans 14 amino acids. The CDR3 nucleotides are TGTGCCAGCAGCTTAGCGGGAGTAAGCGATGAGCAGTTCTTC. Translated, it gives CASSLAGVSDEQFF.

This clone was recorded once. The V and J genes are TRBV5-6 and TRBJ2-7, with D unresolved. CDR1 and CDR2 (germline): SGHDT, YYEEEE. The CDR3 runs to 14 residues. V dropped 1 base and J dropped 0 bases, with 8 bases sitting between them. The CDR3 protein is CASSLLTGSYEQYF. The CDR3 DNA sequence: TGTGCCAGCAGCTTGTTGACTGGCTCCTACGAGCAGTACTTC.

The rearrangement joins TRBV10-3 to TRBJ1-4; D is perhaps TRBD1 (5 bases). Germline V gives CDR1 ENHRY, CDR2 SYGVKD. Trimming shortened V by 3 bases and J by 6 bases, and 20 bases separated the two germline ends. The CDR3 has 17 amino acids. CDR3 loop: CAISDPDGRGKHEKLFF. As DNA, the CDR3 is TGTGCCATCAGTGACCCGGACGGACGGGGGAAGCATGAAAAACTGTTTTTT.

The chain carries TRBV5-1 and TRBJ2-2; 9 nucleotides align to TRBD1. CDR1 SGHRS and CDR2 YFSETQ come from the germline V gene. This CDR3 has 16 amino acids. V lost 4 bases, J lost 5 bases, and 9 bases stayed unmatched. CDR3 protein: CASSPWGQGRTGELFF. The CDR3 DNA follows: TGCGCCAGCAGCCCCTGGGGACAGGGACGTACCGGGGAGCTGTTTTTT. The full variable domain, with the rest looked up from reference TRBV5-1 and TRBJ2-2, is KAGVTQTPRYLIKTRGQQVTLSCSPISGHRSVSWYQQTPGQGLQFLFEYFSETQRNKGNFPGRFSGRQFSNSRSEMNVSTLELGDSALYLCASSPWGQGRTGELFFGEGSRLTVL.

J is TRBJ2-1 and V is TRBV5-1; 7 bases line up with TRBD2. J gave up 13 bases and V 2 bases, and 3 bases lay outside the gene matches. CDR3 length: 11 residues. Germline V gene data show CDR1 as SGHRS and CDR2 as YFSETQ. CDR3 residues: CASSLAGRQFF. DNA for the CDR3: TGCGCCAGCAGCTTAGCGGGACGCCAGTTCTTC.

The J gene is TRBJ1-4, the V gene TRBV19; D call uncertain. The germline V and J ends were trimmed by 5 bases and 4 bases, with 11 bases remaining between them. The CDR3 length is 14 residues. Germline V gene lookup returns CDR1 LNHDA and CDR2 SQIVND (reference sequence). CDR3 protein: CASSADGVNEKLFF. The DNA for the CDR3 is TGTGCCAGTAGTGCGGACGGGGTTAATGAAAAACTGTTTTTT.

The V call is TRBV29-1, the J call TRBJ1-2; 12 bases agree with TRBD1. The CDR3 runs to 14 residues. Germline values: CDR1 SQVTM, CDR2 ANQGSEA. V gave up 6 bases and J gave up 6 bases; unmatched junction bases: 8. CDR3 bases: TGCAGCGTCCGAGCCGGGACAGGGGGCGATGGCTACACCTTC. Translation gives CSVRAGTGGDGYTF.

The chain has TRBV29-1 and TRBJ2-1, with D perhaps TRBD2 (6 bases). This CDR3 is 14 amino acids long. CDR1 SQVTM and CDR2 ANQGSEA come from the germline V gene. V lost 3 bases, J lost 4 bases, and 13 bases lay in between. CDR3 protein: CSVDPAGVYNEQFF. As DNA, the CDR3 is TGCAGCGTTGATCCAGCGGGTGTTTACAATGAGCAGTTCTTC.

The chain has TRBV7-8 and TRBJ2-1; D is unresolved. The CDR3 spans 12 residues. CDR1 and CDR2 from the germline V gene are SGHVS and FQNEAQ. V was cut by 2 bases and J by 7 bases, with 6 bases left in between. The CDR3 here is CASSLHLNEQFF. The CDR3 coding sequence is TGTGCCAGCAGCTTACATTTGAATGAGCAGTTCTTC.

The CDR3 sequence is CASSLEGARTF. Written as DNA, the CDR3 is TGTGCCAGCAGCTTGGAAGGGGCGCGGACCTTC. This chain connects TRBV5-4 to TRBJ1-2; a weak D match, TRBD1 (5 bases). This CDR3 comprises 11 residues. With 0 bases removed from V and 14 bases from J, the gap between germline ends came to 11 bases. Germline-derived CDR1 and CDR2 are SGHNT and YYREEE (reference sequence).